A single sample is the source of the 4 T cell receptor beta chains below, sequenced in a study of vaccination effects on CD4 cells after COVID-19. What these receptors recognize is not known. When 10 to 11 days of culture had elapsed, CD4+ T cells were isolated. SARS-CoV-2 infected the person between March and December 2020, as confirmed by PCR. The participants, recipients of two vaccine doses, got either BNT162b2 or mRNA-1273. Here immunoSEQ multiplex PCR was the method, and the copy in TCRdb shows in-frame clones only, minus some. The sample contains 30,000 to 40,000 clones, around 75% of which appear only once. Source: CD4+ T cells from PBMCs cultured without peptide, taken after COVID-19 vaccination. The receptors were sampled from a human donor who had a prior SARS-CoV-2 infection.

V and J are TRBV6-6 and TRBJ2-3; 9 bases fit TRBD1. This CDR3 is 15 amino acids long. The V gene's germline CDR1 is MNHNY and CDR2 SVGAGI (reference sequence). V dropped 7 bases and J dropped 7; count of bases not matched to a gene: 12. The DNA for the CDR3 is TGTGCCAGCAAAGAAGTGGACAGGGGACGTAATACGCAGTATTTT. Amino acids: CASKEVDRGRNTQYF.

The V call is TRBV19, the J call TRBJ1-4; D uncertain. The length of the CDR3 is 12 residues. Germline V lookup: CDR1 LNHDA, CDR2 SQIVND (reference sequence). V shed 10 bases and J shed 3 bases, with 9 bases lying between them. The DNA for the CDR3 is TGTGCCACCCAGCCACCTAATGAAAAACTGTTTTTT. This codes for CATQPPNEKLFF.

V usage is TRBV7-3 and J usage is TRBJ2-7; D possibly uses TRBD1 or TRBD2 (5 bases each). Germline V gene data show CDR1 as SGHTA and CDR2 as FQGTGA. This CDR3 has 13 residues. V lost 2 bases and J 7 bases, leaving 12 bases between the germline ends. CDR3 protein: CASSLRRGGEQYF. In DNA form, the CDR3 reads TGTGCCAGCAGCTTACGTCGGGGCGGGGAGCAGTACTTC.

The CDR3 coding sequence is TGTGCCAGCAGCTTGGGGTCCACAGATACGCAGTATTTT. It specifies CASSLGSTDTQYF. The chain joins TRBV5-4 to TRBJ2-3; D gene uncertain. Trimming took 0 bases from V and 2 from J, leaving 4 bases between them. Germline-derived CDR1 and CDR2 are SGHNT and YYREEE (reference sequence). The CDR3 loop spans 13 amino acids.